These 17 T cell receptor beta chains came from one sample sequenced in a study of blood T cell repertoires in COVID-19. Produced via immunoSEQ multiplex PCR; TCRdb's table is partial and in-frame only. The repertoire holds about 280,000 clones, with around 89% as singletons. Source material: PBMCs or T cells enriched from blood (not recorded which). These receptor sequences come from an older woman in a cohort exposed to, infected with or recovered from COVID-19 (not recorded which).

The rearrangement joins TRBV28 to TRBJ1-4, with a weak D call TRBD1 (5 bases). Trimming took 5 bases from V and 0 from J, leaving 10 bases between them. Germline V gene data show CDR1 as MDHEN and CDR2 as SYDVKM. The CDR3 contains 15 residues. DNA for the CDR3: TGTGCCAGCAGTCCCCAGGGATCAACTAATGAAAAACTGTTTTTT. Encoded protein: CASSPQGSTNEKLFF.

V usage is TRBV6-5 and J usage is TRBJ2-5, with D perhaps matching TRBD1 (5 bases). This CDR3 comprises 13 residues. Trimming took off 6 bases at V and 4 bases at J, with 12 bases between the two ends. Looked up from germline, CDR1 is MNHEY and CDR2 is SVGAGI. CDR3 protein: CASRAGKRETQYF. The CDR3 coding sequence is TGTGCCAGCAGGGCAGGGAAGAGAGAGACCCAGTACTTC.

This clone has a handful of counts. This chain connects TRBV9 to TRBJ1-6; the D is unclear. Germline values: CDR1 SGDLS, CDR2 YYNGEE. Trimming took 2 bases from V and 7 from J, leaving 13 bases between them. The CDR3 runs to 15 residues. The CDR3 reads CASSVEGRKNSPLHF. The CDR3 DNA sequence: TGTGCCAGCAGCGTCGAGGGTCGGAAAAATTCACCCCTCCACTTT.

The chain combines TRBV5-5 with TRBJ2-1; tentatively, D is TRBD1 (5 bases). The CDR3 spans 17 residues. Germline V gives CDR1 SGHKS, CDR2 YYEKEE (reference sequence). Trimming removed 2 bases from V and 8 bases from J, with 23 bases in between. CDR3 region: CASSFRTSYQGVHEQFF. The DNA of the CDR3 is TGTGCCAGCAGCTTCCGGACGTCTTACCAGGGCGTTCATGAGCAGTTCTTC.

This clone was recorded a few times. V usage is TRBV5-4 and J usage is TRBJ2-3; possible D gene TRBD1, 6 bases. V was cut by 0 bases and J by 1 base, with 9 bases left in between. The CDR3 runs 15 residues. CDR1 is SGHNT, CDR2 YYREEE, per germline (reference sequence). The CDR3 DNA reads as TGTGCCAGCAGCTTGGACAGGGTGGGCACAGATACGCAGTATTTT. As protein: CASSLDRVGTDTQYF. Full variable domain (missing parts from reference TRBV5-4 and TRBJ2-3): ETGVTQSPTHLIKTRGQQVTLRCSSQSGHNTVSWYQQALGQGPQFIFQYYREEENGRGNFPPRFSGLQFPNYSSELNVNALELDDSALYLCASSLDRVGTDTQYFGPGTRLTVL.

The chain combines TRBV11-3 with TRBJ2-3, with TRBD1 matching over 7 bases. Germline V gene lookup returns CDR1 SGHNT and CDR2 YENEEA. The CDR3 is 15 amino acids. Losses at the gene ends were 2 bases for V and 3 bases for J; bases not matched to a gene: 5. This CDR3 is CASSLRQGTTDTQYF. In DNA form, the CDR3 reads TGTGCCAGCAGCTTAAGACAGGGAACTACAGATACGCAGTATTTT.

This rearrangement joins TRBV7-9 to TRBJ2-3; TRBD2 might be the D (5 bases). The germline CDR1 and CDR2 sequences are SEHNR and FQNEAQ (reference sequence). There are 14 residues in the CDR3. V was clipped by 3 bases and J by 5 bases, with 12 bases between them. CDR3 region: CASSFRGPGDTQYF. CDR3 DNA sequence: TGTGCCAGCAGCTTCCGAGGGCCCGGAGATACGCAGTATTTT.

The chain recombines TRBV4-1 with TRBJ1-4; 7 nucleotides line up with TRBD1. The CDR3 has 17 amino acids. Germline V gives CDR1 MGHRA, CDR2 YSYEKL. The ends lost 1 base at V and 8 bases at J; junction bases unmatched: 13. CDR3 coding DNA: TGCGCCAGCAGCCAAGTTGGTTCACGGGGACAGCGGGAAAAACTGTTTTTT. This codes for CASSQVGSRGQREKLFF.

This clone was observed once. The gene calls are TRBV10-1 and TRBJ1-1; 7 bases are a match to TRBD1. V lost 3 bases, J lost 6 bases, and 4 bases stayed unmatched. The CDR3 spans 13 residues. Germline assignment: CDR1 WNHNN and CDR2 SYGVQD (reference sequence). CDR3 sequence (DNA): TGCGCCAGCAGTGATCAGGGGGTATCTGAAGCTTTCTTT. Encoded protein: CASSDQGVSEAFF.

The V gene is TRBV12-3 or TRBV12-4, the J gene TRBJ2-7, with D perhaps matching TRBD2 (5 bases). The length of the CDR3 is 12 residues. V gave up 3 bases and J gave up 3 bases, with 6 bases separating them. CDR3 region: CASSFGNYEQYF. The CDR3 DNA sequence: TGTGCCAGCAGTTTCGGGAACTACGAGCAGTACTTC.

This chain uses TRBV3-1 (or the pseudogene TRBV3-2) with TRBJ1-1, with unresolved D. The V end was cut by 11 bases, the J end by 0 bases, with 13 bases between. The CDR3 is 13 amino acids. Germline CDR1 LGHDT, CDR2 YNNKEL (reference sequence). The CDR3 loop reads CAGSLNMNTEAFF. The CDR3 DNA sequence: TGTGCCGGCTCCTTGAACATGAACACTGAAGCTTTCTTT.

The chain combines TRBV7-8 with TRBJ1-6; maybe TRBD1 (5 bases). Germline V CDR1 and CDR2: SGHVS, FQNEAQ. The CDR3 is made up of 16 amino acids. V was trimmed by 1 base and J by 6 bases, leaving 13 bases between them. CDR3 in DNA: TGTGCCAGCAGCTTAGGACCAGGGCGTTCTAATTCACCCCTCCACTTT. Amino acid sequence: CASSLGPGRSNSPLHF.

The genes are TRBV5-1 and TRBJ2-2; no clear D. The CDR3 has 15 residues. Germline V gene lookup returns CDR1 SGHRS and CDR2 YFSETQ. Trimming removed 1 base from V and 0 bases from J, with 7 bases in between. DNA of the CDR3: TGCGCCAGCAGCTTGAATCCGGCGAACACCGGGGAGCTGTTTTTT. This translates into CASSLNPANTGELFF.

This clone was detected once. The CDR3 spells CASSTQQETQYF. The CDR3 bases are TGTGCCAGCAGCACCCAGCAAGAGACCCAGTACTTC. This sequence joins TRBV9 and TRBJ2-5; D ambiguous. CDR1 is SGDLS, CDR2 YYNGEE, per germline. The CDR3 covers 12 residues. V lost 4 bases to trimming and J lost 2 bases, with 6 bases between them. Supplemented by reference TRBV9 and TRBJ2-5, the full variable domain reads DSGVTQTPKHLITATGQRVTLRCSPRSGDLSVYWYQQSLDQGLQFLIQYYNGEERAKGNILERFSAQQFPDLHSELNLSSLELGDSALYFCASSTQQETQYFGPGTRLLVL.

This chain joins TRBV28 and TRBJ1-6; TRBD1 matches 8 bases. The CDR3 runs 15 residues. CDR1 and CDR2 from the germline V gene are MDHEN and SYDVKM. V gave up 4 bases and J gave up 8 bases; unmatched junction bases: 7. CDR3 in DNA: TGTGCCAGCAGTTCCCCCGGACAGGGTTATTCACCCCTCCACTTT. Residues: CASSSPGQGYSPLHF.

The chain is built from TRBV19 and TRBJ2-3, with TRBD2 as a possible D gene (5 bases). Trimming removed 0 bases at V and 8 bases at J, with 15 bases between. CDR3 length: 15 amino acids. Germline assignment: CDR1 LNHDA and CDR2 SQIVND (reference sequence). Here the CDR3 DNA reads TGTGCCAGTAGTATAGAATCGGGGTATCAAGCTACGCAGTATTTT. It specifies CASSIESGYQATQYF. Full variable domain (outside the CDR3, taken from reference TRBV19 and TRBJ2-3): DGGITQSPKYLFRKEGQNVTLSCEQNLNHDAMYWYRQDPGQGLRLIYYSQIVNDFQKGDIAEGYSVSREKKESFPLTVTSAQKNPTAFYLCASSIESGYQATQYFGPGTRLTVL.

The J gene is TRBJ2-4, the V gene TRBV5-1, with TRBD2 matching over 14 bases. This CDR3 has 18 amino acids. After removal of 5 bases from V and 2 bases from J, the junction contained 9 bases not matched to a gene. Germline values: CDR1 SGHRS, CDR2 YFSETQ. The CDR3 region is CASRGGLAGEVTKNIQYF. The CDR3 coding sequence is TGCGCCAGCAGGGGGGGACTAGCGGGAGAGGTTACCAAAAACATTCAGTACTTC.